This TCR beta chain was captured by sequencing in a study of blood T cell repertoires in COVID-19. Produced via immunoSEQ multiplex PCR; TCRdb's table is partial and in-frame only. The sample records fewer than 300,000 clones, about 93% being singletons. The CDR3 totals 19 residues. The sequence was collected from a woman between 25 and 40 years old who had recovered from COVID-19. The sequencing input was PBMCs or T cells enriched from blood (not recorded which). This chain joins TRBV21-1 and TRBJ2-2; TRBD2 was called by the table and not checked on the DNA. TRBV21-1 is a listed pseudogene. The CDR3 sequence: CASSNEKVMLAEPTGELFF. The DNA of the CDR3 is TGTGCCAGCAGCAATGAGAAAGTTATGCTAGCGGAACCTACCGGGGAGCTGTTTTTT.